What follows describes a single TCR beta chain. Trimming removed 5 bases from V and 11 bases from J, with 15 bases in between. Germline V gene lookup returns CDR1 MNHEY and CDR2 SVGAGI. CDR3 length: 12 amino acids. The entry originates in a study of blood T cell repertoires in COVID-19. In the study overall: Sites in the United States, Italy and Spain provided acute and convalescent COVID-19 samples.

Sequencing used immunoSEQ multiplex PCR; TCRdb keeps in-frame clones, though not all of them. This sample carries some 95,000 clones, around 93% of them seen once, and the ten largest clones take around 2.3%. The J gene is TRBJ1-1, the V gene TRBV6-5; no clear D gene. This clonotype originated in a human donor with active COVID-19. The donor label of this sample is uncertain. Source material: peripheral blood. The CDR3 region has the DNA TGTGCCAGCAGTCTCCAAAATGGTGAGGCTTTCTTT. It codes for CASSLQNGEAFF.